This TCR beta chain derives from a study of cytomegalovirus exposure and HLA in healthy donors listed by TCRdb under 2017. In terms of the full investigation: An earlier analysis of some 600 of the donors reported around 280 Gb of sequence data and about 120 million unique TCR beta sequences obtained from around 190 million T cells. An early release covering just under 650 HLA-typed donors comprised about 300 gigabases of sequencing data and tens of millions of unique TCR sequences. Among the roughly 390 genotyped donors, roughly 80% belonged to the genetic ancestry cluster associated with self-reported Caucasian donors. The study aimed to test whether cataloging public T cell receptors could reveal signatures of past pathogen exposure. Using immunosequencing, the study profiled T cell repertoires from some 670 subjects and related those repertoires to cytomegalovirus serostatus. Along with the roughly 700-subject first cohort, a separate validation cohort of roughly 110 different subjects was used. To predict cytomegalovirus infection status, the study combined high-throughput TCR immunosequencing, statistical association of individual TCRs with disease status, and machine learning. A later analysis re-analyzed previously published TCR beta repertoires from several hundred donors and added high-resolution HLA genotyping to study TCR occurrence patterns. Rather than using new phenotypic data, the later analysis identified candidate immune exposures from TCR beta sequences and from how often those sequences occurred across donors. In an earlier analysis of 587 of the donors, high-throughput TCR beta sequencing was used to judge whether each TCR beta V gene segment behaved as functional or pseudogenic. Alongside the repertoire data, information on donor age, sex, ethnicity and CMV serostatus was compiled. A later genetic analysis took genome-wide SNP genotypes for 398 of the 666 donors and used that subset as a discovery cohort. Every repertoire in the discovery cohort had been generated on one and the same sequencing platform. HLA typing included class I and class II loci at four-digit resolution. The number of typed donors differed by locus: about 620-640 for A, B, C, DRB1 and DQB1; roughly 510 for DQA1; approximately 610 for DPA1; and about 450 for DPB1. Roughly five DR-DQ haplotypes were handled as single units for association and clustering, since linkage in the cohort was strong. Among approximately 370 genotyped donors of the cohort, an average of roughly 230,000 unique TCR beta nucleotide sequences was sequenced per donor, of which 15% to 20% were non-productive. Overall study results and their limits: In a later genetic analysis, a missense DCLRE1C variant was associated with V-gene and J-gene trimming of TCR beta chains, and the association was replicated in an independent cohort. Specific HLA alleles were associated with some 15,000 TCR beta sequences at a false discovery rate of 0.05 in a later analysis. A further reported finding was that TCR beta sequences accurately predicted the HLA-A and HLA-B alleles for most subjects in the first cohort. Compared with equally common non-associated chains, HLA-associated TCR beta chains in a later analysis were more clonally expanded and had lower generation probabilities. In a later analysis, most CMV-associated TCR beta chains were found to appear HLA-restricted, with HLA associations seemingly driven largely by CMV exposure. The 87-base-pair reads could not distinguish some IMGT-functional V segments, including TRBV6-2 and TRBV6-3, so those segments were excluded. The earlier analysis of fewer than 750 of the donors excluded roughly 17 rarely observed V segments, including chromosome 9 orphons, because counts were too low. In an earlier analysis of about 600 of the donors, most TCR beta V segments appeared in productive rearrangements about 90% or about 30% of the time, broadly matching IMGT annotations. For the cohort, immune exposure information was limited to CMV serostatus. A later analysis found that TCR association rates varied across HLA loci, with DRB1 alleles showing the most associated TCRs and HLA-C alleles the fewest. HLA typing was unavailable for some donors at each locus, so association tests used only the typed subset. A few of the identified cytomegalovirus-associated TCR beta chains were confirmed in vitro to be specific for cytomegalovirus antigens. Assigning TCR associations to individual alleles was difficult when HLA alleles, especially DR and DQ, strongly co-occurred. The study listed 164 TCR beta chains as associated with cytomegalovirus. The cohort was sequenced for TCR beta chains only, and without alpha or paired-chain data the features that could be detected were limited. A later genetic analysis reported fewer N-insertions in productive TCRs among donors in an Asian-associated ancestry cluster than the roughly 700-donor mean. The classifier was reported to diagnose cytomegalovirus status with high specificity and sensitivity in both the original and validation cohorts. Most TCR sequences were seen in very few donors, while some public TCRs were found in many individuals. The sequencing pipeline was judged likely to have produced a cluster of highly shared sequence variants as a technical artifact. Sequencing depth was assumed to be roughly uniform across donors in the presence/absence analyses, though that assumption may not hold. Correlated functional status among segregating V segments might reflect linkage disequilibrium, but an unknown experimental factor could not be ruled out. The authors suggested that the approach could potentially be extended to other disease states and immunological phenotypes. Several of the top co-occurrence clusters appeared to be linked to parvovirus B19, influenza, CMV and Epstein-Barr virus, according to a later analysis.

Preparation of the library involved the immunoSEQ multiplex PCR assay. A mixture of 60 forward primers for TCR Vbeta segments and 13 reverse primers for TCR Jbeta segments was used in the multiplex PCR. The CDR3 region of rearranged TCR beta genes was amplified from genomic DNA by a multiplex PCR assay. The amplified TCR beta libraries were sequenced on the Illumina HiSeq System as 87-base-pair reads. Processing in the source paper ran as follows. A later analysis tallied some 79 million unique TCR beta chains across the 666 repertoires, and some 12 million of those chains were shared by two or more donors. A nearest-neighbor algorithm error-corrected the raw reads and collapsed the reads into unique sequences, merging closely related sequences to remove PCR and sequencing errors. Alignment of CDR3 sequences to IMGT reference sequences was used to assign V, D and J gene segments. For a sequence to be retained, at least a six-nucleotide match to both a V gene segment and a J gene segment was required. A rearrangement counted as productive if the CDR3 had no stop codons and remained in frame with V and J, and every other rearrangement counted as non-productive. CDR3 was defined according to IMGT convention as the region running from the second conserved V-encoded cysteine to the conserved J-encoded phenylalanine. The earlier analysis of a few hundred of the donors excluded sequences that lacked an unambiguous match to a single V gene segment. In an earlier analysis of several hundred of the donors, V segments were called functional above 56.7% productive rearrangements and were called segregating when the between-donor standard deviation exceeded 5%. To diagnose cytomegalovirus status from the catalog of TCR beta chain sequences, a statistical classification framework was built. In a later analysis, TCR nucleotide sequences were compared against IMGT/GENE-DB human TR gene sequences so that V and J genes could be assigned. The TCRdist pipeline was used in a later analysis to assign CDR3 sequences and most-parsimonious VDJ recombination scenarios. A later analysis defined each TCR beta chain by its CDR3 amino acid sequence plus V-gene family, and excluded reads lacking a unique V-gene family. As a way to deal with suspected cross-contamination and a sequencing artifact, a later analysis dropped over 550 nucleotide sequences that were highly shared and had low generation probability. For each public chain, a later analysis derived a clonal expansion index from normalized ranks of inferred template counts within each repertoire. A later analysis computed generation probabilities with a VDJ recombination model fitted to out-of-frame rearrangements, and checked the results against IGoR. A later analysis scored TCR-TCR, TCR-HLA and TCR-CMV co-occurrence with hypergeometric tests, applying a repertoire-size bias correction to TCR pairs. False discovery rates were estimated in a later analysis by permuting HLA or CMV assignments 20 times. In a later analysis, co-occurring TCRs were grouped using DBSCAN, with TCRdist sequence similarity added in when clustering inside HLA-allele-positive subsets. Repertoires with fewer than 30,000 or more than 120,000 public chains were left out of co-occurrence clustering, as were five repertoires with anomalous nucleotide sharing. TCRdb holds this immuneACCESS table with in-frame rearrangements only. Some clones are missing; in checked studies, unresolved V genes explain under half, and the rest has no known cause. From that table come the V and J calls and clone size; the DNA was used to work out D and trimming. For this sample the table gives 95,000 to 130,000 clones, of which around two thirds were detected only once. The ten largest clones take up 9.5% of the sample.

The cohort consisted of 650 to 700 healthy bone marrow donors. Cohort members were all nominally healthy when sampled, although unrecorded immune exposures were likely present. The donor was CMV seropositive and was included in the group of 250 to 350 seropositive cohort members. A peripheral blood sample was collected from each donor, and TCR beta sequencing was performed on peripheral blood mononuclear cells. The Qiagen DNeasy Blood Extraction Kit was used to extract genomic DNA from the blood cell samples. Reading from cysteine to phenylalanine, the CDR3 counts 13 amino acids. Of all the DNA, just the CDR3 is kept, 39 bases in frame from base 1. CDR1 and CDR2 (SQVTM, ANQGSEA) derive from the germline V gene. As to this clone: Its recognized antigen is unknown. Per-nucleotide qualities are absent, and no much larger clonotype sits a single base away.

Rearrangement joined TRBV29-1 to TRBJ2-5; the D region possibly corresponds to TRBD1 (6 bases align). The J call may be mistaken, given a closer DNA end match to TRBJ2-7. This TCR derives from a woman between 40 and 55 years old in good health and CMV-seropositive. Sequencing input: PBMCs. The DNA sequence follows: TGCAGCGTGACAGGTATGAGCTCCTACGAGCAGTACTTC. The translation is CSVTGMSSYEQYF.